The rows below give T cell receptor beta chains drawn from one sample of a study of blood T cell repertoires in COVID-19. Libraries were prepared by immunoSEQ multiplex PCR; TCRdb keeps only in-frame clonotypes and omits some of them. Of more than 200,000 clones listed, around 82% were seen once; the top ten hold 2.5%. Sample: peripheral blood. These receptor sequences come from a middle-aged woman with active or convalescent COVID-19. Both conserved end residues are part of each CDR3. The D gene is left open where the match is weak. A clone size is listed for some rows: how often the clone was seen (once, few, many), or a class if it is expanded.

CDR3: CASNPDREGNQPQHF; DNA: TGTGCCAGTAACCCGGACAGGGAAGGCAATCAGCCCCAGCATTTT; J: TRBJ1-5; D: TRBD1; length: 15; V: TRBV19; size: few
CDR3: CASSPQTIRFYGYTF; DNA: TGTGCCAGTAGTCCCCAGACAATTCGCTTCTATGGCTACACCTTC; J: TRBJ1-2; D: .; length: 15; V: TRBV19; size: .
CDR3: CASSLEGQHYGYTF; DNA: TGTGCCAGCAGCTTAGAGGGACAGCACTATGGCTACACCTTC; J: TRBJ1-2; D: TRBD1; length: 14; V: TRBV7-8; size: .
CDR3: CASKGTGGSPLHF; DNA: TGTGCCAGCAAAGGGACAGGGGGCTCACCCCTCCACTTT; J: TRBJ1-6; D: TRBD1; length: 13; V: TRBV12-3/TRBV12-4; size: few
CDR3: CASRRTSLEDNEQFF; DNA: TGTGCCAGCAGACGTACTAGCTTAGAGGACAATGAGCAGTTCTTC; J: TRBJ2-1; D: .; length: 15; V: TRBV7-3; size: .
CDR3: CAFAQGSGEQYF; DNA: TGCGCGTTTGCACAGGGGTCAGGCGAGCAGTACTTC; J: TRBJ2-7; D: TRBD1; length: 12; V: TRBV30; size: .
CDR3: CASSIAVSTEAFF; DNA: TGTGCCAGTAGTATAGCTGTGTCCACTGAAGCTTTCTTT; J: TRBJ1-1; D: .; length: 13; V: TRBV19; size: .
CDR3: CASSRGGDTEAFF; DNA: TGTGCCAGCAGTCGGGGGGGGGACACTGAAGCTTTCTTT; J: TRBJ1-1; D: .; length: 13; V: TRBV27; size: .
CDR3: CASSGSGAQYF; DNA: TGTGCCAGCAGTGGGTCGGGGGCCCAGTACTTC; J: TRBJ2-5; D: .; length: 11; V: TRBV2; size: .
CDR3: CASSQDLLRDSYNEQFF; DNA: TGCGCCAGCAGCCAAGATCTTCTCCGGGACTCCTACAATGAGCAGTTCTTC; J: TRBJ2-1; D: .; length: 17; V: TRBV4-1; size: .
CDR3: CASSLARQSTNEKLFF; DNA: TGTGCTAGCAGCTTAGCGAGGCAGTCAACTAATGAAAAACTGTTTTTT; J: TRBJ1-4; D: .; length: 16; V: TRBV7-7; size: .
CDR3: CASSRAGGLTDTQYF; DNA: TGTGCCAGCAGCCGAGCGGGGGGTCTCACAGATACGCAGTATTTT; J: TRBJ2-3; D: TRBD2; length: 15; V: TRBV28; size: .